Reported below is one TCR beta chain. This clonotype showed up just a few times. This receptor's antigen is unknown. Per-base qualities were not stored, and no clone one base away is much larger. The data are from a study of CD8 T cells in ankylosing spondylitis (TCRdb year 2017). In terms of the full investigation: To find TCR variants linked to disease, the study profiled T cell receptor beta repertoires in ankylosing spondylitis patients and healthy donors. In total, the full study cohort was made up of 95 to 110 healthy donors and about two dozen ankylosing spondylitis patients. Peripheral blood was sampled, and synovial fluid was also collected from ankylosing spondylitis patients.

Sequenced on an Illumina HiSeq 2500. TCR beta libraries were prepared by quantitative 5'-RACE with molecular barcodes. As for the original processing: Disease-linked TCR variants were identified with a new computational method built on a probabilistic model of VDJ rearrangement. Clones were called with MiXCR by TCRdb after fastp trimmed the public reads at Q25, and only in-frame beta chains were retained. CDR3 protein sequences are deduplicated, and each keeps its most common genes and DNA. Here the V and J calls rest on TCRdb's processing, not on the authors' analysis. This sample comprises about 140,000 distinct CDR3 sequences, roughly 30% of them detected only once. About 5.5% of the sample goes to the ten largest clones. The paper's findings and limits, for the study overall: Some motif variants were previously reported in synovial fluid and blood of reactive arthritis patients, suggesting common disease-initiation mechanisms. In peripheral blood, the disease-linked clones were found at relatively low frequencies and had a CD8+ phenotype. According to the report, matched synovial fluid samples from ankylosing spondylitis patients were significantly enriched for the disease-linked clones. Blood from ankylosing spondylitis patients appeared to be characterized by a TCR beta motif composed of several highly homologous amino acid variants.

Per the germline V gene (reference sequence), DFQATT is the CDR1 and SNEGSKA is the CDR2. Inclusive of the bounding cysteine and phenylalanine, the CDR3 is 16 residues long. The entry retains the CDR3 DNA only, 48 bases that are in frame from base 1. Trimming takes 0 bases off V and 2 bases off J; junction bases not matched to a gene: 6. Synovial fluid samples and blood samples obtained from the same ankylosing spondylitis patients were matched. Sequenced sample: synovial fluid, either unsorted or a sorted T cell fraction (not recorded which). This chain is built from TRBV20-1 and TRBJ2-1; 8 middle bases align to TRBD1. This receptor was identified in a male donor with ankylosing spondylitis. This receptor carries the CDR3 CSARDGRQGTYNEQFF. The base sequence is TGCAGTGCTAGAGATGGGCGACAGGGGACCTACAATGAGCAGTTCTTC.